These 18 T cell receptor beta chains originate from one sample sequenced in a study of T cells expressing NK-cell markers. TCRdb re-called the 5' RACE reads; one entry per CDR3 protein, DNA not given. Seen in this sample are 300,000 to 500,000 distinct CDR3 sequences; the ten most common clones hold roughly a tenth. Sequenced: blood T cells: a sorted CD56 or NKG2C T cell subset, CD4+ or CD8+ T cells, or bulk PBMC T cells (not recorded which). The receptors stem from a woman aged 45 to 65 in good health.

CDR3 loop: CSVDMVLVSTDTQYF. The chain is built from TRBV29-1 and TRBJ2-3; TCRdb designates TRBD2, a call that cannot be tested without DNA. The CDR3 is 15 amino acids. In germline, CDR1 is SQVTM, CDR2 ANQGSEA.

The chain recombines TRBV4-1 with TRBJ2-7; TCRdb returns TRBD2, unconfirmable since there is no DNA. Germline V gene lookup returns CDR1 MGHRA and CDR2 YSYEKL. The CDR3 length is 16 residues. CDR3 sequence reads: CASSQDLGLAGNEQYF.

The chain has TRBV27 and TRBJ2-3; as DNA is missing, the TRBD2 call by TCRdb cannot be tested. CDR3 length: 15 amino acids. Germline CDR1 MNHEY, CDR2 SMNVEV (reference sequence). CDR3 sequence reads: CASSLDGWAPDTQYF.

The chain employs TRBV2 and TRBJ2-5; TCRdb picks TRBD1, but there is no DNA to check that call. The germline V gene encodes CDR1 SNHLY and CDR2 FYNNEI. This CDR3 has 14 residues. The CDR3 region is CASRLDRGGETQYF.

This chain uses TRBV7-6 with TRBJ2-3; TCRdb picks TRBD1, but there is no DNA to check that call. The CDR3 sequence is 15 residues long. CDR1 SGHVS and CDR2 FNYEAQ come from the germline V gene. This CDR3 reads CASSSRGYGTDTQYF.

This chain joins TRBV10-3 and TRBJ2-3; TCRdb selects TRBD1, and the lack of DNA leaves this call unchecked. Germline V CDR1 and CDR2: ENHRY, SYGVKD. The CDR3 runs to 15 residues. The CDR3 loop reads CAISEFTGLTDTQYF.

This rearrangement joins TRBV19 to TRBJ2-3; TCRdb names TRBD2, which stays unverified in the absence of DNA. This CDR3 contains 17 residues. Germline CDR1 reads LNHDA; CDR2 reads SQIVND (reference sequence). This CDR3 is CASSTSGPSSSTDTQYF.

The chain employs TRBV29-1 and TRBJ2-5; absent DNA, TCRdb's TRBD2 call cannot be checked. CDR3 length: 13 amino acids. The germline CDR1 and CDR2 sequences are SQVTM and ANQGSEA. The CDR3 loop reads CSVVKGQGETQYF. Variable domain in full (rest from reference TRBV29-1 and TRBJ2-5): SAVISQKPSRDICQRGTSLTIQCQVDSQVTMMFWYRQQPGQSLTLIATANQGSEATYESGFVIDKFPISRPNLTFSTLTVSNMSPEDSSIYLCSVVKGQGETQYFGPGTRLLVL.

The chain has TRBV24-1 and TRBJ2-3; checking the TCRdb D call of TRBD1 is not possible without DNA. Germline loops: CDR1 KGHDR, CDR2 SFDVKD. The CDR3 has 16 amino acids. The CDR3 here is CATSHGGMLSPGTQYF.

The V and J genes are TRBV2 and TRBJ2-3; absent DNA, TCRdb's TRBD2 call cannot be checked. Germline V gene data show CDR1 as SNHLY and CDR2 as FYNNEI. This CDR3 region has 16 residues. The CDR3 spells CASSLLASSTTDTQYF.

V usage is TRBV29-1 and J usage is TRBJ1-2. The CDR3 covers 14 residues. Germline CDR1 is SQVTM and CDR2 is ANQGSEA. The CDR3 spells CSVVSPDEDYGYTF.

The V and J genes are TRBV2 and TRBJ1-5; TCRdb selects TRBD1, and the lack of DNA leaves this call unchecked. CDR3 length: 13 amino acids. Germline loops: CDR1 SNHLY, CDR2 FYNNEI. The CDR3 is CASGDLGDQPQHF.

The CDR3 reads CAISEGSAYNEQFF. This rearrangement joins TRBV10-3 to TRBJ2-1. Germline V CDR1 and CDR2: ENHRY, SYGVKD. This CDR3 has 14 amino acids.

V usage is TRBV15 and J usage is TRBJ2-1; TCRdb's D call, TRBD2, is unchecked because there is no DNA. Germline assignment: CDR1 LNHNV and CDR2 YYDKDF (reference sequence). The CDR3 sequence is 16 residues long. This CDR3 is CATSTNLAGAYNEQFF.

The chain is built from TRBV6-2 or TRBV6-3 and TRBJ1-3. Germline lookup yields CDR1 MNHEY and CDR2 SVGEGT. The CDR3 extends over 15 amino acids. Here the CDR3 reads CASSYVRSSGNTIYF.

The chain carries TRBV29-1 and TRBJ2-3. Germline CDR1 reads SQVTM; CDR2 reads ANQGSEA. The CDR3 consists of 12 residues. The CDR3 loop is CSVETVSDTQYF.

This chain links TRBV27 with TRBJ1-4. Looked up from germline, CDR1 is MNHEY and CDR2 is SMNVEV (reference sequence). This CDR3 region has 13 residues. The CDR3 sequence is CASSLSAGVKLFF. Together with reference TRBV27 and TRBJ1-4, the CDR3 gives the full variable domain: EAQVTQNPRYLITVTGKKLTVTCSQNMNHEYMSWYRQDPGLGLRQIYYSMNVEVTDKGDVPEGYKVSRKEKRNFPLILESPSPNQTSLYFCASSLSAGVKLFFGSGTQLSVL.

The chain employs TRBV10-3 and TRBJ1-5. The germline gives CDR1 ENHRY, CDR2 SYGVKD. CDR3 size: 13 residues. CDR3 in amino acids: CAISVSVDQPQHF.